Below, one TCR beta chain is given with its context. Its specificity is unknown. Specified time point: week 23, last vaccination. Topical imiquimod was applied with each vaccine dose, which held 300 ug of mutant IDH1 20-mer peptide. Those who donated had recent WHO grade 3 or 4 IDH1-mutant, ATRX-lost astrocytomas. This sample is drawn from a study of a mutant IDH1 vaccine in newly diagnosed glioma. Study information: The study started vaccination 4-6 weeks after radiotherapy alone, or with temozolomide cycles.

Profiled with immunoSEQ multiplex PCR; TCRdb holds only in-frame clones, not every one. The data show fewer than 45,000 clones, over 70% seen once. Germline lookup yields CDR1 MRHNA and CDR2 SNTAGT. The V and J ends lost 3 bases and 1 base respectively, with 4 bases between them. This CDR3 spans 13 amino acids. The sample here was PBMCs, taken from a glioma patient whose treatment included an IDH1 peptide vaccine. This TCR was recovered from a woman in her forties with glioma. Some clones in this sample may be carry-over from other donors' samples. The chain couples TRBV6-4 to TRBJ1-5; no definite D call. CDR3 sequence reads: CASSEGSNQPQHF. The CDR3 nucleotides read TGTGCCAGCAGTGAGGGCAGCAATCAGCCCCAGCATTTT.